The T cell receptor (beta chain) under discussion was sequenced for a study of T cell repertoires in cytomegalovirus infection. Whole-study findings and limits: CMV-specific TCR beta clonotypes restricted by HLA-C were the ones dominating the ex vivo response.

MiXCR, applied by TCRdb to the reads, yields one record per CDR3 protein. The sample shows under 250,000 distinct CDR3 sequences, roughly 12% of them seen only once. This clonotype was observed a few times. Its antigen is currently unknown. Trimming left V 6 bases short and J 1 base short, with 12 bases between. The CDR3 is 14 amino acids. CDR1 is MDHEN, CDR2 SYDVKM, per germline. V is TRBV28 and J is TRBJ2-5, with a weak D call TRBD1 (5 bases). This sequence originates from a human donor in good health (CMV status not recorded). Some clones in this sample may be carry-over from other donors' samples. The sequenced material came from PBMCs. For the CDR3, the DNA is TGTGCCAGCAGCCAAAGTGGGGCCCAAGAGACCCAGTACTTC. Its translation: CASSQSGAQETQYF.